This T cell receptor (beta chain) came from a study of OX40 agonist ivuxolimab in advanced cancers. Overall study: People in dose escalation had one of these cancers: hepatocellular carcinoma, melanoma, renal cell or head and neck cancer. Subjects had a mean age of around 60 years, with a range of 23 to 79; less than 90% were male.

General study results and limits: Researchers report that CD8+ T cells had, on average, more expanded clones than CD4+.

Worth noting for this clone: The antigen is not known.

Using immunoSEQ multiplex PCR, the repertoire was profiled, and TCRdb retains in-frame clones only, with some absent. Of just under 100,000 clones listed, around 94% are singletons. The clonotype comes from an adult with an advanced solid tumor such as melanoma, head and neck, liver or kidney cancer. Specimen: CD4+ or CD8+ T cells sorted from blood, collected in a trial of the OX40 agonist ivuxolimab.

CDR3 nucleotides: TGTGCCAGCAGCCCCCGCCGCACAGATACGCAGTATTTT. Protein sequence: CASSPRRTDTQYF. This chain connects TRBV7-2 to TRBJ2-3; D not resolved. The CDR3 covers 13 residues. The germline V and J ends were trimmed by 5 bases and 1 base, with 7 bases remaining between them. The germline V gene encodes CDR1 SGHTA and CDR2 FQGNSA.